The 3 T cell receptor beta chains given below trace back to one sample, sequenced in a study of glioma-infiltrating T cells after dendritic cell vaccination. Sequenced by immunoSEQ multiplex PCR; TCRdb stores in-frame clones only, minus some. The sample consists of about 50,000 clones, about 91% of them appearing once. The sample's time point: after dendritic cell vaccination, including at tumor progression/relapse. The sequencing here drew on blood, taken after dendritic cell vaccination. The receptors shown here come from a human donor with glioblastoma.

V is TRBV11-2 and J is TRBJ1-3; D uncertain. Trimming cost V 5 bases and J 1 base, with 12 bases left between them. There are 15 residues in the CDR3. Germline values: CDR1 SGHAT, CDR2 FQNNGV. In DNA, the CDR3 is TGTGCCAGCAGCCAAACCGGGTATTCTGGAAACACCATATATTTT. As protein: CASSQTGYSGNTIYF.

The rearrangement links TRBV21-1 to TRBJ2-1; TRBD2 is taken as the D call from the table, unchecked against the DNA. TRBV21-1 is listed as a pseudogene. The CDR3 has 16 amino acids. CDR3 nucleotide sequence: TGTGCCAGCAGCAAAGTTAGAGGCTCAACCTACAATGAGCAGTTCTTC. Residues: CASSKVRGSTYNEQFF.

CDR3 region: CASSGTSGSSYNEQFF. DNA of the CDR3: TGTGCCAGCAGTGGTACTAGCGGGAGCTCCTACAATGAGCAGTTCTTC. This rearrangement joins TRBV9 to TRBJ2-1, with 11 positions matching TRBD2. V was clipped by 5 bases and J by 0 bases; unmatched bases: 4. Germline V gene sequence: CDR1 SGDLS, CDR2 YYNGEE. This CDR3 is 16 amino acids long.